This T cell receptor beta chain was retrieved from a study of blood T cell repertoires in COVID-19. Here immunoSEQ multiplex PCR was the method, and the copy in TCRdb shows in-frame clones only, minus some. The table includes under 45,000 clones, about 86% detected once. This CDR3 is built from 13 residues. Unmatched junction bases numbered 6, after V lost 5 bases and J lost 6 bases. The germline CDR1 and CDR2 sequences are MNHEY and SVGAGI. The receptor's source is a human donor with acute or convalescent COVID-19. The donor label of this sample is uncertain. The chain has TRBV6-5 and TRBJ2-5; 7 positions match TRBD1. Sequenced: peripheral blood. The CDR3 DNA reads TGTGCCAGCAGTCGACAGGGTGGGCAGACCCAGTACTTC. It yields the protein CASSRQGGQTQYF.